The rows below give T cell receptor beta chains drawn from one sample of a study of blood T cell repertoires in COVID-19. The data were produced by immunoSEQ multiplex PCR, yet TCRdb's version contains in-frame clones alone and is incomplete. This sample has about 400,000 clones, with nearly 90% found just once. Sequencing was carried out using PBMCs or T cells enriched from blood (not recorded which). All receptors derive from a woman aged 30 to 39 who had recovered from COVID-19. The CDR3 runs from the conserved cysteine through the conserved F or W. Fields, in order: V gene, clone size, J gene, D gene, CDR3 DNA, CDR3 protein. D genes are given only for firm matches. Clone size is shown for a subset of rows, as once, few, many or a class of expanded clone.

>TRBV4-1|.|TRBJ1-1|.
TGCGCCAGCAGCCCACGACAGGCTGTGAACACTGAAGCTTTCTTT
CASSPRQAVNTEAFF
>TRBV11-2|.|TRBJ1-3|.
TGTGCCAGCAGCTTAGGGGGACAAGGCGGTCCTGGAAACACCATATATTTT
CASSLGGQGGPGNTIYF
>TRBV5-1|.|TRBJ2-1|.
TGCGCCAGCAGCTTGGCCGGGAGTTCCTACAATGAGCAGTTCTTC
CASSLAGSSYNEQFF
>TRBV6-5|.|TRBJ2-7|TRBD1
TGTGCCAGCAGGGGACAGGGGTCCATATCCTACGAGCAGTACTTC
CASRGQGSISYEQYF
>TRBV19|.|TRBJ1-1|.
TGTGCCAGTTCGCCGGGGGACTACATGAACACTGAAGCTTTCTTT
CASSPGDYMNTEAFF
>TRBV6-7|.|TRBJ2-7|TRBD2
TGTGCCAGCAGTTACTCGGCCGGACTAGCGGGAGCATTAACCTACGAGCAGTACTTC
CASSYSAGLAGALTYEQYF
>TRBV6-1|.|TRBJ1-2|.
TGTGCCAGCAGTGAAGTGCCCCCAGGGAGGCAAGCTAACTATGGCTACACCTTC
CASSEVPPGRQANYGYTF
>TRBV15|.|TRBJ1-5|.
TGTGCCACCAGCAGAGTTGGGAGCAGCAATCAGCCCCAGCATTTT
CATSRVGSSNQPQHF
>TRBV30|.|TRBJ1-4|.
TGTGCCTGGAGTGTAAGCGAGTCGATTGGGGAAAAACTGTTTTTT
CAWSVSESIGEKLFF
>TRBV19|.|TRBJ1-2|TRBD1
TGTGCCAGTAGTACAAAGACAGGGACCGGCTATGGCTACACCTTC
CASSTKTGTGYGYTF
>TRBV5-1|.|TRBJ2-7|.
TGCGCCAGCAGCTTGTTTAGTCCGAACGAGCAGTACTTC
CASSLFSPNEQYF
>TRBV19|.|TRBJ2-3|TRBD2
TGTGCCAGTAGTATAGATCCCTTGCTAGCGGGAGTCGATACGCAGTATTTT
CASSIDPLLAGVDTQYF
>TRBV18|.|TRBJ1-2|TRBD1
TGTGCCAGCTCACCTCTTCCCGGGACAGGGGCTAACTATGGCTACACCTTC
CASSPLPGTGANYGYTF
>TRBV5-4|.|TRBJ2-1|TRBD2
TGTGCCAGCAGCTTGGAGAAGCGGGAGGGCCCCAATGAGCAGTTCTTC
CASSLEKREGPNEQFF
>TRBV5-4|many|TRBJ2-2|TRBD2
TGTGCCAGCAGCTTGGAACTAGCGGACAACACCGGGGAGCTGTTTTTT
CASSLELADNTGELFF
>TRBV4-1|.|TRBJ2-2|.
TGCGCCAGCAGCATACAGAGCACGAACACCGGGGAGCTGTTTTTT
CASSIQSTNTGELFF
>TRBV9|.|TRBJ2-7|.
TGTGCCAGCAGCCCACAGGGGGGGCTGAGAGAGCAGTACTTC
CASSPQGGLREQYF
>TRBV4-3|.|TRBJ1-2|.
TGCGCCAGCAGCCAAGACAGGGGCTATGGCTACACCTTC
CASSQDRGYGYTF
>TRBV5-1|.|TRBJ2-7|TRBD1
TGCGCCAGCAGCCCTCGGACAGGGGCCACCTACGAGCAGTACTTC
CASSPRTGATYEQYF
>TRBV19|.|TRBJ1-3|.
TGTGCCAGTAGTATACTCACCCAGACTCGCTCTGGAAACACCATATATTTT
CASSILTQTRSGNTIYF
>TRBV7-9|once|TRBJ1-1|TRBD1
TGTGCCAGCCGCCCAACGAATGGACAGGGGGCAGTGGGGACTGAAGCTTTCTTT
CASRPTNGQGAVGTEAFF
>TRBV10-1|once|TRBJ2-7|.
TGCGCCAGCAGCCCCTTCCGAGGATCCTACGAGCAGTACTTC
CASSPFRGSYEQYF
>TRBV7-2|.|TRBJ1-6|TRBD1
TGTGCCAGCAGCTTCGGGGACAGGGGATATAATTCACCCCTCCACTTT
CASSFGDRGYNSPLHF